These 5 T cell receptor beta chains were all obtained from the same sample, sequenced in a study of control samples from healthy donors and cancer patients. Using immunoSEQ multiplex PCR, the repertoire was profiled, and TCRdb retains in-frame clones only, with some absent. The table has around 70,000 clones, around 86% seen once; the top ten hold around 9.5%. Sequencing input: PBMCs. These receptors all stem from a woman aged 50 to 65 with colorectal cancer.

This clone was picked up a small number of times. CDR3 DNA sequence: TGTGCCAGCAGCGACCTTCGGCAGGGGGCATTAAATGAGCAGTTCTTC. Its translation: CASSDLRQGALNEQFF. The chain combines TRBV5-4 with TRBJ2-1; 8 positions agree with TRBD1. The CDR3 sequence is 16 residues long. V trimming: 4 bases; J trimming: 7 bases; junction bases outside the gene matches: 13. The germline gives CDR1 SGHNT, CDR2 YYREEE (reference sequence).

In regard to this clone: At one boundary the junction diverges from the germline segment, which might be a read error. The V gene is TRBV30, the J gene TRBJ2-5, with D unclear. This CDR3 comprises 15 residues. The V gene's germline CDR1 is GTSNPN and CDR2 SVGIG (reference sequence). The CDR3 loop is CAWTHLGSQQGTQYF. In nucleotides, the CDR3 is TGTGCCTGGACCCATCTGGGCAGTCAACAAGGGACCCAGTACTTC.

This chain joins TRBV10-2 and TRBJ1-3; the D is unclear. Germline V lookup: CDR1 WSHSY, CDR2 SAAADI. With 2 bases removed from V and 3 bases from J, the gap between germline ends came to 8 bases. CDR3 length: 14 amino acids. The CDR3 is CASSENGFGNTIYF. The CDR3 coding sequence is TGCGCCAGCAGTGAGAATGGCTTTGGAAACACCATATATTTT.

CDR3 nucleotides: TGTGCCAGCAGTGAAGCGGGGGTTGTCGTGGCCCTCCACTTT. Protein sequence: CASSEAGVVVALHF. The chain is built from TRBV6-1 and TRBJ1-6, with D perhaps TRBD1 (5 bases). CDR1 MNHNS and CDR2 SASEGT come from the germline V gene. V lost 0 bases, J lost 14 bases, and 14 bases lay in between. This CDR3 spans 14 amino acids.

This clone has only one observation. The chain links TRBV11-3 to TRBJ1-1; D possibly corresponds to TRBD1 (5 bases). V shed 8 bases and J shed 1 base, with 8 bases lying between them. The CDR3 extends over 12 amino acids. The germline CDR1 and CDR2 sequences are SGHNT and YENEEA. The CDR3 DNA reads as TGTGCCAGCGGGAGGGGGAACACTGAAGCTTTCTTT. Translated: CASGRGNTEAFF.